Described below is a single T cell receptor (beta chain) sequence and its context. This clonotype was found many times. The clone's antigen remains unknown. It has no much larger one-base neighbor in the sample; base qualities were not kept. The data derive from a study of CD8 T cells in ankylosing spondylitis (dated by TCRdb to 2016 to 2017). Background for the entire study: The study set out to find disease-linked TCR variants by profiling T cell receptor beta repertoires in ankylosing spondylitis patients and healthy donors. The whole study cohort included 108 healthy donors and under 30 ankylosing spondylitis patients. Peripheral blood was sampled, and synovial fluid was additionally collected from ankylosing spondylitis patients.

CDR3 length: 17 amino acids, cysteine to phenylalanine. CDR3 DNA is the only sequence kept; it has 51 bases, read in frame from the first base. V is pruned by 3 bases and J by 1 base, leaving 8 bases of the junction without a gene match. The germline V gene specifies SGHTA as CDR1 and FQGNSA as CDR2. The investigation overall reported the following: Some TCR beta motif variants had previously been reported in synovial fluid and blood of reactive arthritis patients, which suggested common disease-initiation mechanisms. The disease-linked clones had a CD8+ phenotype and were found at relatively low frequencies in peripheral blood. Blood from ankylosing spondylitis patients appeared to be characterized by a TCR beta motif composed of about eight highly homologous amino acid variants. The disease-linked clones were reported to be significantly enriched in matched synovial fluid samples from ankylosing spondylitis patients.

TCRdb shows the sequencer as Illumina HiSeq 2500. Quantitative 5'-RACE with molecular barcodes was used to prepare TCR beta libraries. As for how the authors treated the data: A new computational method based on a probabilistic model of VDJ rearrangement was used to identify disease-linked TCR variants. TCRdb itself trimmed the public reads at Q25 with fastp, ran MiXCR and retained productive beta chains. Here each entry gathers all rows of one CDR3 protein and keeps the most common genes and DNA. The V and J calls, along with clone size, are taken from TCRdb and not from the paper's own processing. The sample table holds 130,000 or so distinct CDR3 sequences, of which around 7% were seen once. The ten largest clones represent 12% of the sample.

The clonotype was recovered from a male donor with ankylosing spondylitis or in good health (not recorded which). This sequence uses TRBV7-2 and TRBJ2-3, and TRBD2 aligns with 9 junction nucleotides. Specimen: blood, either unsorted or a sorted T cell fraction (not recorded which). The DNA sequence follows: TGTGCCAGCAGCTTTTTGGCGGGGGGGGGGCGCACAGATACGCAGTATTTT. The encoded protein is CASSFLAGGGRTDTQYF.